The sequence of this T cell receptor beta chain was determined in a study of blood T cell repertoires in COVID-19. Study summary: Samples came from the United States, Italy and Spain, spanning acute and convalescent COVID-19.

There are 15 residues in the CDR3. Germline assignment: CDR1 SNHLY and CDR2 FYNNEI. V shed 6 bases and J shed 0 bases, with 9 bases lying between them. Seattle patients were enrolled during active infection and followed longitudinally. The authors' processing: Counts of nucleated cells, estimated from reference gene primer amplification, were obtained. Method: immunoSEQ multiplex PCR; TCRdb's copy keeps in-frame clones and lacks some. The V and J calls and the clone size are those of that table, but D and trimming were determined from the DNA. This sample has about 170,000 clones, with roughly four fifths found just once.

The source of this sequence is an elderly woman with COVID-19, enrolled during active disease. The specimen was peripheral blood. The chain employs TRBV2 and TRBJ2-6; the D gene is possibly TRBD1 (6 bases). The CDR3 protein is CASSRRGSGANVLTF. DNA for the CDR3: TGTGCCAGCAGCCGCAGGGGCTCTGGGGCCAACGTCCTGACTTTC.